These 10 T cell receptor beta chains share one sample of origin, sequenced in a study of Tregs in tolerant kidney transplant recipients. This table comes from immunoSEQ multiplex PCR, and its TCRdb copy is limited to in-frame clones, with some not included. The data show about 87,000 clones, 90% to 95% seen once. Sequences were derived from CD4+ T cells from blood, sampled before the transplant. These receptors were collected from a human donor who received a combined kidney and bone marrow transplant.

The rearrangement joins TRBV4-3 to TRBJ2-3, with D hard to call. The CDR3 is 15 residues long. V lost 0 bases to trimming and J lost 6 bases, with 13 bases between them. CDR1 is LGHNA, CDR2 YSLEER, per germline. The CDR3, as DNA: TGCGCCAGCAGCCAAGAAGGTTCGGCTAGGGATACGCAGTATTTT. Translated, it gives CASSQEGSARDTQYF.

This rearrangement joins TRBV19 to TRBJ2-2; TRBD1 aligns across 8 bases. In germline, CDR1 is LNHDA, CDR2 SQIVND (reference sequence). The CDR3 is made up of 15 amino acids. The V gene end was trimmed by 2 bases and the J gene end by 7 bases; junction bases not matched to a gene: 6. CDR3 in amino acids: CASSISRGRSGELFF. DNA for the CDR3: TGTGCCAGTAGTATAAGCAGGGGGCGTAGCGGGGAGCTGTTTTTT. The complete variable domain, with remaining parts taken from reference TRBV19 and TRBJ2-2, reads DGGITQSPKYLFRKEGQNVTLSCEQNLNHDAMYWYRQDPGQGLRLIYYSQIVNDFQKGDIAEGYSVSREKKESFPLTVTSAQKNPTAFYLCASSISRGRSGELFFGEGSRLTVL.

The V and J genes are TRBV9 and TRBJ2-5; 7 positions agree with TRBD2. The DNA matches TRBJ2-7 better at its end, which makes the J call doubtful. Germline V gene data show CDR1 as SGDLS and CDR2 as YYNGEE. This CDR3 has 14 residues. CDR3 sequence: CASSAGGDSNEQYF. CDR3 DNA: TGTGCCAGCAGCGCGGGAGGAGATTCCAACGAGCAGTACTTC.

As DNA, the CDR3 is TGCGCCAGCAGCCGGATTCCTAGCGTTACCTCCACAGATACGCAGTATTTT. Its protein is CASSRIPSVTSTDTQYF. The genes are TRBV5-1 and TRBJ2-3; D is perhaps TRBD2 (6 bases). V lost 4 bases to trimming and J lost 2 bases, with 20 bases between them. Germline loops: CDR1 SGHRS, CDR2 YFSETQ. The CDR3 runs 17 residues.

The chain joins TRBV27 to TRBJ2-7; D uncertain. CDR3 size: 13 residues. Between the trimmed V and J ends, which lost 2 bases and 3 bases, there was a span of 8 bases. Per germline, CDR1 MNHEY and CDR2 SMNVEV (reference sequence). The CDR3 nucleotides are TGTGCCAGCAGTTTAAGCGCGGACTACGAGCAGTACTTC. This codes for CASSLSADYEQYF.

V gene TRBV6-6 combines with J gene TRBJ2-3, with 7 nucleotides matching TRBD2. The ends lost 2 bases at V and 4 bases at J; junction bases unmatched: 3. The length of the CDR3 is 14 residues. Germline V gives CDR1 MNHNY, CDR2 SVGAGI (reference sequence). This CDR3 reads CASSYGAGPDTQYF. CDR3 DNA: TGTGCCAGCAGTTACGGAGCGGGGCCAGATACGCAGTATTTT.

V gene TRBV19 combines with J gene TRBJ2-5, with D possibly TRBD1 on 8 matching bases. V gave up 3 bases and J gave up 9 bases, with 17 bases separating them. The CDR3 runs to 14 residues. CDR1 and CDR2 (germline): LNHDA, SQIVND (reference sequence). The CDR3: CASSIGGDRSSQYF. In nucleotides, the CDR3 is TGTGCCAGTAGTATTGGGGGGGACAGGTCGTCCCAGTACTTC.

The V call is TRBV5-1, the J call TRBJ2-2, with TRBD1 matching 7 bases. From germline, CDR1 is SGHRS and CDR2 YFSETQ. The CDR3 is 13 residues long. V shed 7 bases, J shed 6 bases, and the junction held 6 bases outside the gene matches. The CDR3, as DNA: TGCGCCAGCCAGACAGGGTCTGCCGGGGAGCTGTTTTTT. It codes for CASQTGSAGELFF.

The CDR3 region has the DNA TGTGCCAGTGGAAGGCCCCCAACGGGCTCCTACAATGAGCAGTTCTTC. Protein sequence: CASGRPPTGSYNEQFF. The chain is built from TRBV19 and TRBJ2-1; D is ambiguous. Trimming pared 8 bases from V and 0 bases from J, leaving 17 bases between. This CDR3 has 16 amino acids. Germline CDR1 LNHDA, CDR2 SQIVND (reference sequence).

This clone was counted a few times. This chain uses TRBV11-3 with TRBJ1-4, with a weak D call TRBD1 (6 bases). The CDR3 loop spans 15 amino acids. Trimming pared 2 bases from V and 3 bases from J, leaving 10 bases between. Germline CDR1 SGHNT, CDR2 YENEEA. The CDR3 DNA reads TGTGCCAGCAGCTTACAGGGGTACGCTAATGAAAAACTGTTTTTT. It specifies CASSLQGYANEKLFF.